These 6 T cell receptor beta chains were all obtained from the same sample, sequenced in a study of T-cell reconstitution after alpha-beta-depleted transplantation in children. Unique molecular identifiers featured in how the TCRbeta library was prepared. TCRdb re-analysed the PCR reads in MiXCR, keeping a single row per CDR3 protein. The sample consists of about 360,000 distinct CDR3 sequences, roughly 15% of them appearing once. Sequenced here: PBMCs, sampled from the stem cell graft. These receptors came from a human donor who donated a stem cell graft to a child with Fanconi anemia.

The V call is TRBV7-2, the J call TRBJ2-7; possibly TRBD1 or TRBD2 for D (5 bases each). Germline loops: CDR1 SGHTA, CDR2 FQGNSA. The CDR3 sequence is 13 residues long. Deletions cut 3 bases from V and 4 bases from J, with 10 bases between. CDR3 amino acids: CASSFRGRYEQYF. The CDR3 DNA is TGTGCCAGCAGCTTCCGGGGCCGATACGAGCAGTACTTC.

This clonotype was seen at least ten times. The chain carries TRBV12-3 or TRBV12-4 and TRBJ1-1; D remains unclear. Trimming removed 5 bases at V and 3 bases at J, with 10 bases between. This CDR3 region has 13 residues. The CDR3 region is CASSPEMDTEAFF. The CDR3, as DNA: TGTGCCAGCAGTCCCGAGATGGACACTGAAGCTTTCTTT.

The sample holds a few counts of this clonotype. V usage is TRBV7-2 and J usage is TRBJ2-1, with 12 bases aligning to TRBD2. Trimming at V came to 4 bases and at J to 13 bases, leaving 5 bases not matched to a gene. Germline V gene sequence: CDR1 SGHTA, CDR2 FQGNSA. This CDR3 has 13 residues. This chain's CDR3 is CASSYTSGGLQFF. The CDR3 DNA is TGTGCCAGCAGCTACACTAGCGGGGGGTTACAGTTCTTC.

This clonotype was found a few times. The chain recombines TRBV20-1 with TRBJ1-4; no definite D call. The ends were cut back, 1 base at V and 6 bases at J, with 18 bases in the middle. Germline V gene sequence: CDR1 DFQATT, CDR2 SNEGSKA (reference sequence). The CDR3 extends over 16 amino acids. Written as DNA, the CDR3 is TGCAGTGCTAGAGCCCCCGGACTTCTACGGGATGAAAAACTGTTTTTT. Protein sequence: CSARAPGLLRDEKLFF.

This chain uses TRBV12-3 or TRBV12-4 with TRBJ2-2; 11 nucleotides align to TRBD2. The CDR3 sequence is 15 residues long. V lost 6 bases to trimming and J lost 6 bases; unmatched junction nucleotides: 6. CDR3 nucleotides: TGTGCCAGCAGCCCTCTAGCGGGGGGAGCCGGGGAGCTGTTTTTT. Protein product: CASSPLAGGAGELFF.

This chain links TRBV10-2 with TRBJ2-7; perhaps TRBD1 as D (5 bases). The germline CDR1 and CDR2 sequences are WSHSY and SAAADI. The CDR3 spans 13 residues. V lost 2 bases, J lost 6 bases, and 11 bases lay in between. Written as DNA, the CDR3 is TGCGCCAGCAGTGAGGCCAGGGCTTCCGAGCAGTACGTC. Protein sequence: CASSEARASEQYV.